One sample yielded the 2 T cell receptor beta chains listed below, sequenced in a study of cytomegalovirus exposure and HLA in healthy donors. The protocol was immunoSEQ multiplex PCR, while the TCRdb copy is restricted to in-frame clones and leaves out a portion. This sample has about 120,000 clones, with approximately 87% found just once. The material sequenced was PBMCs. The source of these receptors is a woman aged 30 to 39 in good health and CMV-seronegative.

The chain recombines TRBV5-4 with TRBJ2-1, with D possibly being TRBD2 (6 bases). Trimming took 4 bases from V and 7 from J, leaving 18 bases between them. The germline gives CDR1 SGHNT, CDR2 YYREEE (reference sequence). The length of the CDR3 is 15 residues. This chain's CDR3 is CASSRMGGGLNEQFF. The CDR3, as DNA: TGTGCCAGCAGCCGAATGGGGGGTGGTTTAAATGAGCAGTTCTTC.

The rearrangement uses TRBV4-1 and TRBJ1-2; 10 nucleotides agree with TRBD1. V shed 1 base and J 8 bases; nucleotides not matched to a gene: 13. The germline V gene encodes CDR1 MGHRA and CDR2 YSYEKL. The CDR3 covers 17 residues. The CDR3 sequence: CASSQGPLTGGMRGYTF. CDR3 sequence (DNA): TGCGCCAGCAGCCAAGGGCCCCTGACAGGGGGCATGAGAGGCTACACCTTC.